This record looks at one T cell receptor (beta chain) sequence and its context. Which antigen it targets is not known. Within one base of it there is no much larger clone, and no base qualities were kept. V loses 3 bases at its end and J loses 4 bases; junction bases beyond the gene matches: 10. Taken from cysteine to phenylalanine, the CDR3 has 17 residues. Only the CDR3 portion is preserved as DNA: 51 bases, with reading frame beginning at the first base. The CDR1 and CDR2 encoded by the germline V gene are LGHNA and YNFKEQ. The time point label on this specimen signifies: sample from adult after SARS-CoV-2 infection, after symptom onset. A couple of convalescent COVID-19 patients, sampled after symptom onset from adults with prior SARS-CoV-2 infection, were also TCR-sequenced for comparison. The data originate from a study of T cell responses to AZD1222 COVID-19 vaccine (dated by TCRdb to 2020 to 2022). With regard to the full study: A total of approximately 240 trial participants underwent TCR sequencing, of whom approximately 210 received two doses of AZD1222 and 26 received two doses of the MenACWY control vaccine. Trial participants were enrolled by age into subgroups of 18-55, 56-69 and 70-plus years, and approximately 150, 30 and 60 TCR-sequenced participants, respectively, were included in these subgroups.

The CDR3 regions of human TCRbeta chains were analyzed by immunosequencing. In the paper's pipeline: TCRs in the repertoires were compared against a reference library of SARS-CoV-2-specific TCRs that had been generated with the MIRA antigen-specificity platform. Breadth was defined as the fraction of unique TCRs that were SARS-CoV-2-associated. Depth was defined as the fraction of total T cells that were SARS-CoV-2-associated. Using the MIRA data, every spike-specific TCR was mapped to the spike region that the TCR reacted to and assigned to either a CD4 or a CD8 class. Log10-transformed breadth and depth values were compared by one-way ANOVA with Sidak's multiple comparisons tests. Sourced from immuneACCESS, this table was stored by TCRdb with only in-frame sequences that have V and J called. A share of the clones is absent; for the studies checked, an unresolved V gene accounts for under half, and the remainder has no known explanation. The DNA was the basis for D and trimming; V, J and clone size are from that table. The sample has roughly 140,000 clones on record, around 92% of them singletons. Of the sample, around 12% falls within the top ten clones.

The investigation overall reported the following: In the small 56-69-year group, the increase in depth fell short of significance, most likely because of low power. Conclusions about previously exposed vaccinees are limited because only a handful of AZD1222 recipients were SARS-CoV-2 seropositive at baseline. The vaccine-associated CD4 TCRs covered the entire spike protein, and the dominant responses fell in regions 160-218 and 743-854. Participants were mostly white British and included more females than males, and it was suggested by the authors that clonal diversity may have been underestimated. Reportedly, almost half of the unique spike-specific TCRs recognized epitopes lying outside the regions that are mutated in the B.1.351 and B.1.1.7 variants. A significant rise in spike-specific TCR breadth and depth was observed after two AZD1222 doses relative to day 0 and relative to MenACWY recipients. Because no day 14 peak-response samples were available, repertoires were characterized only after the peak T cell response.

This receptor was taken from an adult who had recovered from COVID-19. Source: peripheral blood, taken after recovery from COVID-19. Rearrangement joined TRBV4-2 to TRBJ2-1, with 9 bases aligning to TRBD1. The DNA sequence is given as TGTGCCAGCAGCCACGCCTCCGGGACAGGGCCATACAATGAGCAGTTCTTC. Its protein is CASSHASGTGPYNEQFF.